This is a list of T cell receptor beta chains from one sample in a study of cytomegalovirus exposure and HLA in healthy donors. Data came from immunoSEQ multiplex PCR; TCRdb stores just in-frame clones and leaves some out. Of under 200,000 clones listed, around 77% are singletons. The specimen sequenced was PBMCs. The receptor source for this set is a woman aged 25 to 39 in good health and CMV-seropositive. Both conserved end residues are part of each CDR3. Each record gives: CDR3 DNA, CDR3 protein, V gene, J gene, clone size, D gene. The D gene is left open where the match is weak. Clone size appears in some rows only: once, few, many, or a class for an expanded clone.

cdr3_nt: TGTGCCAGTAGTATTGTCCCGAGGAACACTGAAGCTTTCTTT; cdr3_aa: CASSIVPRNTEAFF; v_call: TRBV19; j_call: TRBJ1-1; clone_size: -; d_call: -
cdr3_nt: TGCGCCAGCAGTTTAAAGGGAGGAGGGGACTATGGCTACACCTTC; cdr3_aa: CASSLKGGGDYGYTF; v_call: TRBV5-1; j_call: TRBJ1-2; clone_size: once; d_call: -
cdr3_nt: TGTGCCAGCAGTTTTGGCAGTGCCTATGGCTACACCTTC; cdr3_aa: CASSFGSAYGYTF; v_call: TRBV6-5; j_call: TRBJ1-2; clone_size: -; d_call: -
cdr3_nt: TGCGCCAGCAGCCAAGGGCTAGCGTTCAGCACAGATACGCAGTATTTT; cdr3_aa: CASSQGLAFSTDTQYF; v_call: TRBV4-1; j_call: TRBJ2-3; clone_size: -; d_call: -
cdr3_nt: TGCGCCAGCAGCCTTGAAGGGCTAGCGGGGGACAATGAGCAGTTCTTC; cdr3_aa: CASSLEGLAGDNEQFF; v_call: TRBV4-3; j_call: TRBJ2-1; clone_size: -; d_call: TRBD2
cdr3_nt: TGTGCCAGCAGCTTAGAGGCTAGCTTTCGCGAGCAGTACTTC; cdr3_aa: CASSLEASFREQYF; v_call: TRBV7-2; j_call: TRBJ2-7; clone_size: -; d_call: -
cdr3_nt: TGTGCCAGCAGCCGCGGGGGGGGAGATACGCAGTATTTT; cdr3_aa: CASSRGGGDTQYF; v_call: TRBV7-7; j_call: TRBJ2-3; clone_size: -; d_call: TRBD2
cdr3_nt: TGTGCCAGCAGCTCACCGAAGGGACTGCTATTTGCCTACGAGCAGTACTTC; cdr3_aa: CASSSPKGLLFAYEQYF; v_call: TRBV7-9; j_call: TRBJ2-7; clone_size: -; d_call: -
cdr3_nt: TGTGCCATCAAACCTCAAGGGGACTATGGCTACACCTTC; cdr3_aa: CAIKPQGDYGYTF; v_call: TRBV10-3; j_call: TRBJ1-2; clone_size: -; d_call: -
cdr3_nt: TGTGCCAGCAGCCCTGAGCTACGGTATGTCGCTGAAGCTTTCTTT; cdr3_aa: CASSPELRYVAEAFF; v_call: TRBV11-2; j_call: TRBJ1-1; clone_size: -; d_call: -
cdr3_nt: TGTGCCAGCAGCTTAGCGCCGGGACAGGGTTTCGGCTACACCTTC; cdr3_aa: CASSLAPGQGFGYTF; v_call: TRBV7-2; j_call: TRBJ1-2; clone_size: -; d_call: TRBD1
cdr3_nt: TGTGCCAGCAGCGTAGACGAGGGGAGGACGGGCGATTCACCCCTCCACTTT; cdr3_aa: CASSVDEGRTGDSPLHF; v_call: TRBV9; j_call: TRBJ1-6; clone_size: -; d_call: -
cdr3_nt: TGTGCCAGCTCCCAGACAGGGGACGATCAGCCCCAGCATTTT; cdr3_aa: CASSQTGDDQPQHF; v_call: TRBV18; j_call: TRBJ1-5; clone_size: -; d_call: TRBD1